This TCR beta chain came from a study of T cell responses to AZD1222 COVID-19 vaccine. This CDR3 has 13 residues. Trimming cost V 4 bases and J 13 bases, with 17 bases left between them. In germline, CDR1 is KGHSY, CDR2 FQNENV. Sequenced by immunoSEQ multiplex PCR; TCRdb stores in-frame clones only, minus some. The repertoire holds roughly 130,000 clones, with 80% to 95% as singletons. The chain is built from TRBV16 and TRBJ2-1, with D tentatively TRBD2 (5 bases). The TCR originated in an adult who received the AZD1222 COVID-19 vaccine. The sample was peripheral blood, taken 28 days after the second AZD1222 dose. The CDR3 DNA sequence: TGTGCCAGCAGCCTAAGGGTGGTACTAGGACAGTTCTTC. It translates to CASSLRVVLGQFF.